This passage covers 22 T cell receptor beta chains from one sample sequenced in a study of T cell responses to AZD1222 COVID-19 vaccine. Clones were read by immunoSEQ multiplex PCR, and TCRdb kept only the in-frame ones, dropping some. Of roughly 180,000 clones listed, over 75% are singletons. The input for sequencing was peripheral blood, taken on day 0 of AZD1222 vaccination. These receptors came from an adult in good health.

This sequence joins TRBV4-1 and TRBJ2-7; D call uncertain. The germline V gene encodes CDR1 MGHRA and CDR2 YSYEKL. Trimming took off 2 bases at V and 2 bases at J, with 10 bases between the two ends. CDR3 length equals 14 residues. The CDR3 nucleotides read TGCGCCAGCAGCCAAATCCCAGGCCCCTACGAGCAGTACGTC. Protein sequence: CASSQIPGPYEQYV.

This clone was recorded only once. This sequence joins TRBV7-2 and TRBJ1-1, with D hard to call. The CDR3 length is 13 residues. Germline CDR1 SGHTA, CDR2 FQGNSA. V was clipped by 5 bases and J by 0 bases, with 7 bases between them. The CDR3 loop is CASSQNMNTEAFF. The CDR3 nucleotides read TGTGCCAGCAGCCAAAATATGAACACTGAAGCTTTCTTT.

V is TRBV27 and J is TRBJ1-5; 7 bases agree with TRBD1. V gave up 10 bases and J gave up 2 bases; unmatched junction bases: 8. This CDR3 comprises 14 residues. Germline CDR1 MNHEY, CDR2 SMNVEV (reference sequence). The CDR3 protein is CATKRGLGNQPQHF. The CDR3 DNA reads as TGTGCCACCAAAAGGGGGCTAGGCAATCAGCCCCAGCATTTT.

The rearrangement links TRBV28 to TRBJ2-7; either TRBD1 or TRBD2 may fit D (6 bases each). Germline V CDR1 and CDR2: MDHEN, SYDVKM. The V end lost 7 bases, the J end lost 5 bases, and 18 bases lay between the germline ends. CDR3 length equals 14 residues. The CDR3 region has the DNA TGTGCCAGCAATTCGAACGGGGGCTTAAACGAGCAGTACGTC. Residues: CASNSNGGLNEQYV.

The chain links TRBV12-3 or TRBV12-4 to TRBJ2-2, with TRBD1 matching 7 bases. This CDR3 comprises 13 residues. V was clipped by 7 bases and J by 5 bases; unmatched bases: 4. The CDR3 region is CASTPTGTGELFF. CDR3 coding DNA: TGTGCCAGCACCCCGACAGGGACCGGGGAGCTGTTTTTT.

In nucleotides, the CDR3 is TGTGCCAGCAGTCCAGCTGACAGGGTAGTAGGCACCGGGGAGCTGTTTTTT. This codes for CASSPADRVVGTGELFF. This chain connects TRBV6-2 or TRBV6-3 to TRBJ2-2; 7 bases map to TRBD1. V trimming: 5 bases; J trimming: 4 bases; junction bases outside the gene matches: 13. This CDR3 is 17 amino acids long. Per germline, CDR1 MNHEY and CDR2 SVGEGT.

This clone was found once. CDR3 coding DNA: TGCGCCAGCAGCCAAGAGGGGGGCAGCCAGCCCCAGCATTTT. Encoded protein: CASSQEGGSQPQHF. V gene TRBV4-1 combines with J gene TRBJ1-5; possibly TRBD1 for D (6 bases). Germline V gene lookup returns CDR1 MGHRA and CDR2 YSYEKL. Deletions cut 0 bases from V and 7 bases from J, with 10 bases between. The CDR3 extends over 14 amino acids.

The V gene is TRBV12-3 or TRBV12-4, the J gene TRBJ2-5, with D hard to call. With 3 bases removed from V and 2 bases from J, the gap between germline ends came to 7 bases. CDR3 length equals 13 residues. The CDR3 loop reads CASSLSRQETQYF. DNA of the CDR3: TGTGCCAGCAGTTTGAGCCGACAAGAGACCCAGTACTTC.

This chain joins TRBV5-8 and TRBJ2-6; D ambiguous. Germline V gives CDR1 SGHTS, CDR2 YDEGEE. The ends were cut back, 1 base at V and 4 bases at J, with 9 bases in the middle. This CDR3 region has 15 residues. The CDR3 nucleotides read TGTGCCAGCAGCTTGTTCTTTGCAGGGGCCAACGTCCTGACTTTC. Translating it yields CASSLFFAGANVLTF.

The chain joins TRBV6-5 to TRBJ2-7, with D unclear. The germline V gene has CDR1 MNHEY and CDR2 SVGAGI. CDR3 length equals 13 residues. Trimming stripped 5 bases from V and 3 bases from J, with 11 bases between. For the CDR3, the DNA is TGTGCCAGCAGTAGCATTCGAAGCTACGAGCAGTACTTC. This translates into CASSSIRSYEQYF.

DNA for the CDR3: TGTGCCACCAGTGACTTAAACAGGGGGCGAGGATACAATGAGCAGTTCTTC. It translates to CATSDLNRGRGYNEQFF. The rearrangement joins TRBV24-1 to TRBJ2-1; TRBD1 matches 9 bases. The CDR3 extends over 17 amino acids. V trimming: 4 bases; J trimming: 4 bases; junction bases outside the gene matches: 10. From germline, CDR1 is KGHDR and CDR2 SFDVKD.

The V gene is TRBV6-2 or TRBV6-3, the J gene TRBJ2-7; 9 nucleotides agree with TRBD1. V gave up 4 bases and J gave up 3 bases; unmatched junction bases: 7. The CDR3 is made up of 15 amino acids. Germline loops: CDR1 MNHEY, CDR2 SVGEGT. The CDR3 protein is CASSSRDRVFYEQYF. The DNA for the CDR3 is TGTGCCAGCAGTTCCCGGGACAGGGTCTTCTACGAGCAGTACTTC.

The CDR3: CASTGQGFSYNSPLHF. The CDR3 coding sequence is TGTGCCAGCACGGGACAGGGGTTCTCCTATAATTCACCCCTCCACTTT. V gene TRBV2 combines with J gene TRBJ1-6, with 10 bases lining up with TRBD1. Germline values: CDR1 SNHLY, CDR2 FYNNEI. This CDR3 contains 16 residues. The V and J ends lost 7 bases and 0 bases, in that order; junction bases with no gene match: 3.

The chain joins TRBV6-5 to TRBJ1-1, with 7 positions matching TRBD1. Germline V gives CDR1 MNHEY, CDR2 SVGAGI. V dropped 6 bases and J dropped 7; count of bases not matched to a gene: 8. The CDR3 extends over 13 amino acids. The CDR3 DNA is TGTGCCAGCAGCCCAGGGGGGGCCGTTGAAGCTTTCTTT. It encodes CASSPGGAVEAFF.

The chain carries TRBV20-1 and TRBJ1-2; D is uncertain. V lost 0 bases, J lost 2 bases, and 1 base lay in between. This CDR3 has 11 residues. Germline V CDR1 and CDR2: DFQATT, SNEGSKA (reference sequence). CDR3 sequence reads: CSARDNYGYTF. In nucleotides, the CDR3 is TGCAGTGCTAGAGACAACTATGGCTACACCTTC.

The chain couples TRBV15 to TRBJ2-1; possibly TRBD2 for D (5 bases). Trimming removed 6 bases at V and 0 bases at J, with 15 bases between. The CDR3 totals 16 residues. Germline CDR1 is LNHNV and CDR2 is YYDKDF (reference sequence). The CDR3 protein is CATREGLISSYNEQFF. In nucleotides, the CDR3 is TGTGCCACCAGGGAAGGACTGATAAGCTCCTACAATGAGCAGTTCTTC. Full variable domain (remainder filled in from reference TRBV15 and TRBJ2-1): DAMVIQNPRYQVTQFGKPVTLSCSQTLNHNVMYWYQQKSSQAPKLLFHYYDKDFNNEADTPDNFQSRRPNTSFCFLDIRSPGLGDTAMYLCATREGLISSYNEQFFGPGTRLTVL.

The chain recombines TRBV9 with TRBJ1-1, with D unclear. CDR1 is SGDLS and CDR2 is YYNGEE in the germline V gene. V lost 0 bases and J lost 1, with 7 bases in between. The CDR3 is 14 amino acids. In DNA, the CDR3 is TGTGCCAGCAGCGTAGTCCGGGGGAACACTGAAGCTTTCTTT. Encoded protein: CASSVVRGNTEAFF.

Notes on this clone: Other nucleotide sequences in the sample specify the same CDR3. The V and J genes are TRBV7-9 and TRBJ2-7; D may be TRBD2 (6 bases). CDR3 length equals 13 residues. The V end was cut by 6 bases, the J end by 2 bases, with 11 bases between. In germline, CDR1 is SEHNR, CDR2 FQNEAQ (reference sequence). DNA for the CDR3: TGTGCCAGCAGTCGGAGGGAGGCCTACGAGCAGTACTTC. Translating it yields CASSRREAYEQYF.

The chain carries TRBV7-9 and TRBJ2-2; 11 positions agree with TRBD2. This CDR3 is built from 17 residues. J gave up 3 bases and V 5 bases, and 8 bases lay outside the gene matches. CDR1 is SEHNR, CDR2 FQNEAQ, per germline (reference sequence). The CDR3 loop reads CASSPRLAGRDTGELFF. Here the CDR3 DNA reads TGTGCCAGCAGCCCCAGACTAGCGGGGCGGGACACCGGGGAGCTGTTTTTT.

Only one count was recorded for this clone. This sequence joins TRBV5-4 and TRBJ2-4, with 10 bases matching TRBD2. Trimming at V came to 0 bases and at J to 9 bases, leaving 6 bases not matched to a gene. This CDR3 has 15 residues. CDR1 is SGHNT, CDR2 YYREEE, per germline (reference sequence). CDR3 in amino acids: CASSLAAGGPTIQYF. CDR3 nucleotide sequence: TGTGCCAGCAGCTTGGCAGCGGGGGGGCCTACCATTCAGTACTTC. Full variable domain (rest looked up from reference TRBV5-4 and TRBJ2-4): ETGVTQSPTHLIKTRGQQVTLRCSSQSGHNTVSWYQQALGQGPQFIFQYYREEENGRGNFPPRFSGLQFPNYSSELNVNALELDDSALYLCASSLAAGGPTIQYFGAGTRLSVL.

This chain connects TRBV2 to TRBJ2-3; D unclear. The germline V gene has CDR1 SNHLY and CDR2 FYNNEI. The CDR3 length is 14 residues. Trimming pared 4 bases from V and 0 bases from J, leaving 8 bases between. The CDR3 DNA reads as TGTGCCAGCAGTGGACTGGTAAGCACAGATACGCAGTATTTT. Its translation: CASSGLVSTDTQYF.

To note about this clone: The germline gene is not matched at one end of the junction; a read error may be the cause. This chain connects TRBV20-1 to TRBJ2-3; D is unresolved. Germline loops: CDR1 DFQATT, CDR2 SNEGSKA (reference sequence). The CDR3 totals 11 residues. CDR3 protein: CSVRASDTQYF. In DNA form, the CDR3 reads TGCAGTGTTAGAGCTTCAGATACGCAGTATTTT.